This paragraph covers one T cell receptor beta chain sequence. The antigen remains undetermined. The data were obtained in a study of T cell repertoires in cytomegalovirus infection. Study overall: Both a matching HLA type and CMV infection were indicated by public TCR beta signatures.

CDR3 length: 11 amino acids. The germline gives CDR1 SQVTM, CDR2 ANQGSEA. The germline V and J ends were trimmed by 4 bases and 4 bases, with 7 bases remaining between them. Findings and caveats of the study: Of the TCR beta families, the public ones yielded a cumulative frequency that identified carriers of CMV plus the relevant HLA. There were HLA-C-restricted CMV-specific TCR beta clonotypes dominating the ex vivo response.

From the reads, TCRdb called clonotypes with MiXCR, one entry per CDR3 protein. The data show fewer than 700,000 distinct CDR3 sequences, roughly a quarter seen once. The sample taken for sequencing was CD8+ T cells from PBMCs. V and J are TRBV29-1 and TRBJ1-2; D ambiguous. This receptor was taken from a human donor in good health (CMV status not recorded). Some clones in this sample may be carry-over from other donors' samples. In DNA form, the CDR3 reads TGCAGCGTTGCCTCGGGCTATGGCTACACCTTC. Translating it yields CSVASGYGYTF.